Listed here are 25 T cell receptor beta chains from one sample, sequenced in a study of blood T cells in healthy people across ages. The second PCR ran about 6 to 11 cycles with a sample-barcoded 5' primer and J-beta primers. TCRdb called the 5' RACE reads again in MiXCR, with one record for every CDR3 protein. The sample shows about 780,000 distinct CDR3 sequences, about half of them seen only once. The material sequenced was blood. The receptors were sampled from an elderly man in good health.

The chain carries TRBV7-9 and TRBJ2-1, with 11 bases lining up with TRBD2. The CDR3 sequence is 16 residues long. The ends lost 5 bases at V and 1 base at J; junction bases unmatched: 4. Germline CDR1 reads SEHNR; CDR2 reads FQNEAQ (reference sequence). The CDR3 here is CASSRLAGGSYNEQFF. In DNA, the CDR3 is TGTGCCAGCAGCCGTCTAGCGGGAGGATCCTACAATGAGCAGTTCTTC. The full variable domain, completed using reference TRBV7-9 and TRBJ2-1, is DTGVSQNPRHKITKRGQNVTFRCDPISEHNRLYWYRQTLGQGPEFLTYFQNEAQLEKSRLLSDRFSAERPKGSFSTLEIQRTEQGDSAMYLCASSRLAGGSYNEQFFGPGTRLTVL.

This chain links TRBV12-3 or TRBV12-4 with TRBJ1-2, with a weak D call TRBD1 (5 bases). This CDR3 comprises 13 residues. V shed 4 bases and J shed 4 bases, with 10 bases lying between them. The CDR3 DNA sequence: TGTGCCAGCAGTTCTAGGACAATCTATGGCTACACCTTC. Translated, it gives CASSSRTIYGYTF.

A remark on this clonotype: This sequence may be a read error, since a much larger clone differs from it by one base. The V call is TRBV29-1, the J call TRBJ2-5; TRBD1 or TRBD2 may be the D gene (5 bases each). Germline CDR1 and CDR2: SQVTM and ANQGSEA. This CDR3 region has 13 residues. The CDR3 sequence is CGVGQGRGETQYF. The CDR3 region has the DNA TGCGGCGTTGGTCAGGGCCGCGGGGAGACCCAGTACTTC.

In its sample, this clonotype was seen many times. The gene calls are TRBV20-1 and TRBJ2-3; weak D call: TRBD2 (6 bases). Germline CDR1 and CDR2: DFQATT and SNEGSKA (reference sequence). With 0 bases removed from V and 2 bases from J, the gap between germline ends came to 12 bases. This CDR3 spans 15 amino acids. The CDR3 nucleotides read TGCAGTGCTAGAGATGGGCTAGCGCACACAGATACGCAGTATTTT. This encodes CSARDGLAHTDTQYF.

This clonotype has a count of ten or more. The chain has TRBV4-3 and TRBJ2-7; 13 nucleotides align to TRBD2. V trimming: 4 bases; J trimming: 6 bases; junction bases outside the gene matches: 9. Germline V gene lookup returns CDR1 LGHNA and CDR2 YSLEER. The CDR3 runs to 16 residues. CDR3 amino acids: CASSPTIGLAGAEQYF. For the CDR3, the DNA is TGCGCCAGCAGCCCTACAATTGGACTAGCGGGAGCCGAGCAGTACTTC.

This sequence joins TRBV7-2 and TRBJ2-4; no firm D call. The assigned J gene may be wrong: the sequence end matches TRBJ2-7 better. Germline loops: CDR1 SGHTA, CDR2 FQGNSA. The CDR3 totals 13 residues. The chain's CDR3 is CASSPYDPHEQYF. In nucleotides, the CDR3 is TGTGCCAGCAGCCCATACGATCCCCACGAGCAGTACTTC.

The rearrangement uses TRBV4-3 and TRBJ2-7; possible D gene TRBD2, 5 bases. This CDR3 has 13 amino acids. Trimming removed 0 bases at V and 7 bases at J, with 10 bases between. From germline, CDR1 is LGHNA and CDR2 YSLEER. Here the CDR3 reads CASSQDPRDEQYF. CDR3 in DNA: TGCGCCAGCAGCCAAGATCCGAGGGATGAGCAGTACTTC.

This chain connects TRBV20-1 to TRBJ2-1; a possible D gene is TRBD2 (5 bases). V shed 1 base and J shed 12 bases, with 10 bases lying between them. Germline CDR1 DFQATT, CDR2 SNEGSKA (reference sequence). CDR3 length: 11 amino acids. CDR3 coding DNA: TGCAGTGCTAGAGCCGTGGCGGGGCAGTTCTTC. It specifies CSARAVAGQFF.

The chain combines TRBV12-3 or TRBV12-4 with TRBJ2-5; TRBD2 matches 7 bases. With 7 bases clipped from V and 5 bases from J, the junction kept 10 bases outside the gene matches. This CDR3 is 14 amino acids long. This CDR3 reads CASTSAAGVETQYF. The CDR3 coding sequence is TGTGCCAGCACCTCGGCCGCGGGGGTGGAGACCCAGTACTTC.

This clonotype came up a few times. The chain recombines TRBV6-5 with TRBJ2-7; 9 nucleotides align to TRBD1. The CDR3 spans 14 residues. Trimming removed 6 bases from V and 4 bases from J; junction bases left unmatched: 7. CDR1 is MNHEY and CDR2 is SVGAGI in the germline V gene. The CDR3 DNA follows: TGTGCCAGCAGAATGGGACAGGGAACGTACGAGCAGTACTTC. It yields the protein CASRMGQGTYEQYF.

This clonotype was recorded a few times. This chain joins TRBV9 and TRBJ1-2, with D hard to call. This CDR3 is built from 14 residues. Germline assignment: CDR1 SGDLS and CDR2 YYNGEE. Between the trimmed V and J ends, which lost 0 bases and 8 bases, there was a span of 14 bases. Here the CDR3 DNA reads TGTGCCAGCAGCGTAGGACAAACCCTTTACGGCTACACCTTC. Encoded protein: CASSVGQTLYGYTF.

The V call is TRBV4-2, the J call TRBJ2-7, with 7 bases matching TRBD1. Per germline, CDR1 LGHNA and CDR2 YNFKEQ. The J segment lost 0 bases and the V segment lost 2 bases, leaving 4 bases of the junction unmatched. This CDR3 is 15 amino acids long. This chain's CDR3 is CASSQLQGISYEQYF. The DNA of the CDR3 is TGTGCCAGCAGCCAACTACAGGGGATCTCCTACGAGCAGTACTTC.

This clonotype was observed once. A much larger clone differs from this one at a single base, so this may be a read error. This chain uses TRBV18 with TRBJ2-7, with a weak D call TRBD2 (6 bases). The J call is uncertain, as TRBJ2-5 better fits the DNA end. CDR3 length equals 14 residues. Germline V gene sequence: CDR1 KGHSH, CDR2 LQKENI. The CDR3 spells CACSPPGGMETQYF. The DNA of the CDR3 is TGTGCCTGCTCACCACCGGGCGGGATGGAGACCCAGTACTTC.

The V call is TRBV7-9, the J call TRBJ2-5, with D tentatively TRBD2 (5 bases). V gave up 0 bases and J gave up 11 bases, with 10 bases separating them. Germline V gene lookup returns CDR1 SEHNR and CDR2 FQNEAQ (reference sequence). This CDR3 has 12 residues. CDR3 nucleotides: TGTGCCAGCAGCTTAGCCCCTGGGGAGCAGTACTTC. Amino acids: CASSLAPGEQYF.

This clonotype was seen a few times. This sequence joins TRBV2 and TRBJ2-3; D perhaps matches TRBD1 (6 bases). Looked up from germline, CDR1 is SNHLY and CDR2 is FYNNEI. V lost 3 bases and J 0 bases, leaving 10 bases between the germline ends. The CDR3 is 15 amino acids. The CDR3 protein is CASSEGHPSTDTQYF. The CDR3 DNA is TGTGCCAGCAGTGAGGGACACCCTAGCACAGATACGCAGTATTTT. The entire variable domain, with the rest obtained from reference TRBV2 and TRBJ2-3, is as follows: EPEVTQTPSHQVTQMGQEVILRCVPISNHLYFYWYRQILGQKVEFLVSFYNNEISEKSEIFDDQFSVERPDGSNFTLKIRSTKLEDSAMYFCASSEGHPSTDTQYFGPGTRLTVL.

Note on this clonotype: This may stem from a read error, because a much larger clone lies one nucleotide away. The V gene is TRBV9, the J gene TRBJ2-1; 10 bases are a match to TRBD1. Germline V lookup: CDR1 SGDLS, CDR2 YYNGEE. This CDR3 comprises 16 residues. The J segment lost 10 bases and the V segment lost 0 bases, leaving 10 bases of the junction unmatched. As DNA, the CDR3 is TGTGCCAGCAGCGTAGATATGGGACAGGGGAACCACGAGCAGTTCTTC. This translates into CASSVDMGQGNHEQFF.

The chain couples TRBV5-1 to TRBJ1-1; 9 bases map to TRBD1. J gave up 3 bases and V 3 bases, and 9 bases lay outside the gene matches. The CDR3 is 16 amino acids. Germline V CDR1 and CDR2: SGHRS, YFSETQ. In DNA form, the CDR3 reads TGCGCCAGCAGCTACAGACAGGGGGACGAGGACACTGAAGCTTTCTTT. This encodes CASSYRQGDEDTEAFF.

As for this clonotype: Its ends do not fully match the called genes, so a read error is possible. The rearrangement joins TRBV18 to TRBJ1-1; D unresolved. Germline values: CDR1 KGHSH, CDR2 LQKENI. The CDR3 loop spans 13 amino acids. CDR3 residues: CASAPEGQTEAFF. The CDR3 bases are TGTGCCAGCGCACCTGAAGGGCAGACTGAAGCTTTCTTT.

This clonotype was found a few times. The V and J genes are TRBV5-1 and TRBJ1-2; TRBD1 agrees at 7 bases. Losses at the gene ends were 4 bases for V and 5 bases for J; bases not matched to a gene: 2. Germline-derived CDR1 and CDR2 are SGHRS and YFSETQ. The CDR3 has 12 residues. CDR3 in amino acids: CASSQGQYGYTF. The DNA for the CDR3 is TGCGCCAGCAGCCAGGGACAGTATGGCTACACCTTC.

This clonotype occurred many times. The chain has TRBV7-2 and TRBJ2-3; 11 nucleotides align to TRBD2. This CDR3 comprises 15 residues. From germline, CDR1 is SGHTA and CDR2 FQGNSA. The V and J ends lost 4 bases and 6 bases, in that order; junction bases with no gene match: 6. The CDR3 reads CASSSLLAGADTQYF. The CDR3 DNA reads TGTGCCAGCAGCTCTCTACTAGCGGGAGCCGATACGCAGTATTTT.

The table lists this clonotype with a count of one. Given a much more abundant clone one base away, this may be a read error. The genes are TRBV5-1 and TRBJ1-2; a possible D gene is TRBD1 (5 bases). CDR1 SGHRS and CDR2 YFSETQ come from the germline V gene. There are 14 residues in the CDR3. CDR3 sequence (DNA): TGCGCCGGCAGCTGGGAGGGGTCCGGGAACGGCTACACCTTC. Translation: CAGSWEGSGNGYTF.

The chain employs TRBV12-3 or TRBV12-4 and TRBJ1-1; TRBD1 is a possible D gene (6 bases). V lost 4 bases and J lost 4, with 13 bases in between. This CDR3 has 14 residues. The CDR3 DNA is TGTGCCAGCAGTTCAGAAGGGGGGTCCACTGAAGCTTTCTTT. This codes for CASSSEGGSTEAFF.

This clonotype has at least ten counts. The chain has TRBV5-1 and TRBJ2-4, with TRBD1 as a possible D gene (5 bases). This CDR3 is 16 amino acids long. The germline V gene has CDR1 SGHRS and CDR2 YFSETQ. V gave up 3 bases and J gave up 3 bases, with 16 bases separating them. CDR3 sequence reads: CASSWGLLANKNIQYF. The CDR3 nucleotides are TGCGCCAGCAGCTGGGGCCTTTTGGCAAACAAAAACATTCAGTACTTC.

This chain joins TRBV20-1 and TRBJ2-3; D call uncertain. The germline CDR1 and CDR2 sequences are DFQATT and SNEGSKA (reference sequence). Trimming removed 2 bases at V and 3 bases at J, with 6 bases between. The CDR3 contains 12 residues. CDR3 in amino acids: CSARIPTDTQYF. CDR3 coding DNA: TGCAGTGCTAGAATCCCAACAGATACGCAGTATTTT.

In its sample, this clonotype was seen many times. The chain employs TRBV15 and TRBJ1-4, with D tentatively TRBD1 (6 bases). The germline CDR1 and CDR2 sequences are LNHNV and YYDKDF (reference sequence). The V gene lost 3 bases and the J gene lost 5 bases, with 16 bases spanning the gap. The length of the CDR3 is 16 residues. The CDR3 loop reads CATSSARTVRNEKLFF. In DNA, the CDR3 is TGTGCCACCAGCAGCGCTCGGACAGTGCGAAATGAAAAACTGTTTTTT.